This T cell receptor (beta chain) is drawn from a study of cytomegalovirus exposure and HLA in healthy donors. Study-wide results and caveats: Most TCR beta V segments were productive about 90% or about 30% of the time in an earlier analysis. Presence/absence analyses assumed roughly uniform sequencing depth across donors, which may not hold. Reported findings show TCR beta sequences accurately forecast HLA-A and HLA-B alleles in most subjects. The authors confirmed in vitro that three CMV-associated chains were specific for CMV antigens.

The PCR contained 60 Vbeta and 13 Jbeta primers. Here immunoSEQ multiplex PCR was the method, and the copy in TCRdb shows in-frame clones only, minus some. The data hold approximately 150,000 clones, with roughly 80% observed a single time. Per germline, CDR1 LNHDA and CDR2 SQIVND (reference sequence). Trimming pared 3 bases from V and 5 bases from J, leaving 6 bases between. This CDR3 contains 12 residues. With regard to this clone: Its target is unknown.

The clonotype was recovered from a young man in good health and CMV-seronegative. Sequencing was performed on PBMCs. The chain combines TRBV19 with TRBJ2-3; TRBD2 is a possible D gene (5 bases). The CDR3 reads CASSMGEDTQYF. For the CDR3, the DNA is TGTGCCAGTAGTATGGGAGAAGATACGCAGTATTTT.